The clone carrying this T cell receptor (beta chain) was counted between two and nine times. These data belong to a study of early T cells in non-severe SARS-CoV-2 infection. Using its own MiXCR run on the 5' RACE reads, TCRdb lists one record per CDR3 protein. The table shows more than 55,000 distinct CDR3 sequences, with about 8.9% occurring only once. The source material was whole blood. The sequence derives from an adult who was a healthcare worker with PCR-confirmed SARS-CoV-2 infection or an uninfected control (not recorded which).

The CDR3 here is CASSLETRPTQYF. The DNA of the CDR3 is TGTGCCAGCAGCTTGGAGACCCGCCCTACCCAGTACTTC. V is TRBV5-4 and J is TRBJ2-7; D is undetermined. Germline-derived CDR1 and CDR2 are SGHNT and YYREEE (reference sequence). The V end lost 0 bases, the J end lost 10 bases, and 14 bases lay between the germline ends. The CDR3 is 13 amino acids. Based on the CDR3 plus reference TRBV5-4 and TRBJ2-7, the full variable domain is ETGVTQSPTHLIKTRGQQVTLRCSSQSGHNTVSWYQQALGQGPQFIFQYYREEENGRGNFPPRFSGLQFPNYSSELNVNALELDDSALYLCASSLETRPTQYFGPGTRLTVT.